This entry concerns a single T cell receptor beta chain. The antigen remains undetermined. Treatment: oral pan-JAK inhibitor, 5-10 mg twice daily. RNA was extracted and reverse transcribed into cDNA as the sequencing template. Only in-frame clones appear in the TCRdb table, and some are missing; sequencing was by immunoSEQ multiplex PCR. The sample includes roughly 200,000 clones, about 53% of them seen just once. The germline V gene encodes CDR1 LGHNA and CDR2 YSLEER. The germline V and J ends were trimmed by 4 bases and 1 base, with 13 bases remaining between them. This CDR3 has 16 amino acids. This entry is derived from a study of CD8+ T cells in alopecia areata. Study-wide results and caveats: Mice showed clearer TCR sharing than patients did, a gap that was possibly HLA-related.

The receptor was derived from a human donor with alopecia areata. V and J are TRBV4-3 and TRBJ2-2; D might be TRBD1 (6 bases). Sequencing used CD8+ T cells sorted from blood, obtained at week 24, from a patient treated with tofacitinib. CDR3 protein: CASSPRETGNTGELFF. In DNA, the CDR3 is TGCGCCAGCAGCCCAAGGGAGACAGGGAACACCGGGGAGCTGTTTTTT.